Below are 25 T cell receptor beta chains sequenced from a single sample in a study of T cells in Graves' hyperthyroidism and ophthalmopathy. Researchers amplified the TCR beta CDR3 regions from RNA transcripts. During a first-round RT-PCR of the TCR CDR3, the HTBI primer set was used. TCRdb recomputed calls from the multiplex PCR reads with MiXCR, one row per CDR3 protein. The table has about 24,000 distinct CDR3 sequences, 49% seen once. The sequenced material came from blood. Receptors originate from a woman aged 40-49 years with Graves' hyperthyroidism that later progressed to Graves' ophthalmopathy.

The chain employs TRBV20-1 and TRBJ2-7, with 8 bases aligning to TRBD2. This CDR3 has 15 residues. In germline, CDR1 is DFQATT, CDR2 SNEGSKA (reference sequence). The CDR3 nucleotides are TGCAACAGCGGGGACGGGGAGCGGGGGAGCTACGAGCAGTACTTC. This encodes CNSGDGERGSYEQYF.

This clonotype was observed once. The J gene is TRBJ2-5, the V gene TRBV7-6; TRBD2 agrees at 13 bases. The J segment lost 4 bases and the V segment lost 5 bases, leaving 7 bases of the junction unmatched. CDR3 length: 16 residues. CDR1 is SGHVS and CDR2 is FNYEAQ in the germline V gene. In DNA, the CDR3 is TGTGCCAGCAGCCCCCGGACTAGCGGGAGCTCAGAGACCCAGTACTTC. It specifies CASSPRTSGSSETQYF.

Comment on this clonotype: An end of the junction does not agree with germline; a read error may underlie this. The genes are TRBV20-1 and TRBJ2-4; TRBD1 agrees at 7 bases. The CDR3 covers 12 residues. CDR1 and CDR2 from the germline V gene are DFQATT and SNEGSKA (reference sequence). In DNA, the CDR3 is TGTAGGGCTTACAGGGGTACGGACACTCAGTACTTC. It encodes CRAYRGTDTQYF.

This clonotype was detected many times. The chain couples TRBV12-3 or TRBV12-4 to TRBJ1-5; 11 positions match TRBD1. The CDR3 spans 14 residues. Trimming cost V 4 bases and J 7 bases; bases outside gene matches: 3. CDR3 in DNA: TGTGCCAGCAGTTCGGACAGGGGGCAACAGCCCCAGCATTTT. Residues: CASSSDRGQQPQHF.

The chain recombines TRBV20-1 with TRBJ2-2; unclear D gene. This CDR3 region has 12 residues. Trimming cost V 1 base and J 6 bases, with 6 bases left between them. Germline values: CDR1 DFQATT, CDR2 SNEGSKA (reference sequence). CDR3 DNA sequence: TGCAGTGCTAGAGGGGGTGCCGGGGAGCTGTTTTTT. Its translation: CSARGGAGELFF.

As for this clonotype: At one end, the junction sequence differs from germline, possibly due to a read error. The gene calls are TRBV6-1 and TRBJ1-4; TRBD1 is a possible D gene (5 bases). From germline, CDR1 is MNHNS and CDR2 SASEGT. The CDR3 has 13 residues. The DNA for the CDR3 is TGTGCCAGCAGTGGAGGGGAGAGTGAAAAACCGTCTTTT. Amino acids: CASSGGESEKPSF.

This clonotype was detected many times. This sequence joins TRBV4-1 and TRBJ2-7, with no clear D. From germline, CDR1 is MGHRA and CDR2 YSYEKL. Trimming stripped 0 bases from V and 4 bases from J, with 7 bases between. The CDR3 spans 13 residues. CDR3 nucleotides: TGCGCCAGCAGCCAAGATCCGCGTTACGAGCAGTACTTC. As protein: CASSQDPRYEQYF.

This clonotype was detected many times. A much larger clone differs from this one at a single base, so this may be a read error. The V call is TRBV11-2, the J call TRBJ2-7; D possibly corresponds to TRBD2 (5 bases). Per germline, CDR1 SGHAT and CDR2 FQNNGV. CDR3 length equals 11 residues. Trimming took off 5 bases at V and 9 bases at J, with 11 bases between the two ends. In DNA form, the CDR3 reads TGTGCCAGCAGCACCGCTCGGGGGCAGTACTTC. Its translation: CASSTARGQYF.

This clonotype has more than one count but fewer than ten. CDR3 nucleotides: TGTGCCAGCACCCTCGGTGCCAATCAGCCCCAGCATTTT. Translated: CASTLGANQPQHF. The chain combines TRBV12-3 or TRBV12-4 with TRBJ1-5; D call uncertain. The CDR3 loop spans 13 amino acids. Trimming removed 7 bases from V and 3 bases from J, with 10 bases in between.

This clonotype has a count of ten or more. The J gene is TRBJ1-2, the V gene TRBV3-1; tentative D call: TRBD1 (5 bases). The CDR3 extends over 13 amino acids. The V gene lost 0 bases and the J gene lost 5 bases, with 7 bases spanning the gap. The germline V gene encodes CDR1 LGHDT and CDR2 YNNKEL (reference sequence). The CDR3 spells CASSQDAGYGYTF. CDR3 in DNA: TGTGCCAGCAGCCAAGACGCAGGGTATGGCTACACCTTC.

By sample fraction, this clonotype is medium-sized. The chain carries TRBV9 and TRBJ2-3; 7 positions match TRBD1. V lost 0 bases, J lost 6 bases, and 4 bases stayed unmatched. Germline lookup yields CDR1 SGDLS and CDR2 YYNGEE. The CDR3 totals 14 residues. The CDR3 sequence is CASSVDRGYDTQYF. CDR3 nucleotide sequence: TGTGCCAGCAGCGTAGACAGGGGATACGATACGCAGTATTTT.

This clonotype showed up just once. One junction end disagrees with the germline gene, perhaps due to a read error. This rearrangement joins TRBV4-1 to TRBJ2-7; the D is unclear. CDR1 MGHRA and CDR2 YSYEKL come from the germline V gene. The CDR3 consists of 16 residues. The CDR3 DNA sequence: TGCGCCAACAGCCAAGTTTTGGGAACCTCTGGTTACGAGCAGTACTTC. Residues: CANSQVLGTSGYEQYF.

This clonotype was seen repeatedly, ten times or more. This chain uses TRBV7-2 with TRBJ2-5, with 7 bases matching TRBD1. Germline V gene data show CDR1 as SGHTA and CDR2 as FQGNSA. This CDR3 has 17 amino acids. Germline trimming cut 5 bases from V and 5 bases from J; bases unmatched to any gene: 17. The CDR3 reads CASSRHGTGVLMETQYF. The DNA of the CDR3 is TGTGCCAGCAGCCGCCACGGCACAGGGGTGTTGATGGAGACCCAGTACTTC.

By share of the sample, this clonotype is medium-sized (0.01 to 0.1%). The genes are TRBV20-1 and TRBJ2-1; D is uncertain. The CDR3 contains 14 residues. V was pared by 0 bases and J by 6 bases, with 12 bases between. Per the germline V gene, CDR1 is DFQATT and CDR2 is SNEGSKA (reference sequence). CDR3 amino acids: CSARDLRLANEQFF. The CDR3 DNA reads TGCAGTGCTAGAGATCTGAGACTGGCCAATGAGCAGTTCTTC.

This clonotype has just one count. A read error may produce the germline difference seen at one junction end. The chain joins TRBV20-1 to TRBJ1-5; unclear D gene. CDR3 length equals 17 residues. Germline lookup yields CDR1 DFQATT and CDR2 SNEGSKA (reference sequence). The CDR3 here is CSTRDIAGSYSNQPQHF. DNA for the CDR3: TGCAGTACTAGAGATATAGCAGGATCCTATAGCAATCAGCCCCAGCATTTT.

In its sample, this clonotype ranks as medium-sized. The rearrangement uses TRBV7-9 and TRBJ1-6, with 7 bases fitting TRBD1. This CDR3 has 14 amino acids. From germline, CDR1 is SEHNR and CDR2 FQNEAQ (reference sequence). The J segment lost 7 bases and the V segment lost 4 bases, leaving 4 bases of the junction unmatched. CDR3 nucleotide sequence: TGTGCCAGCAGCTCCGGACAGGAGAATTCACCCCTCCACTTT. Translation gives CASSSGQENSPLHF.

V usage is TRBV6-4 and J usage is TRBJ2-3; TRBD1 might be the D (5 bases). The CDR3 extends over 15 amino acids. V dropped 10 bases and J dropped 6 bases, with 23 bases sitting between them. In germline, CDR1 is MRHNA, CDR2 SNTAGT. The CDR3: CATVTGRGPTDTQYF. The DNA for the CDR3 is TGTGCCACAGTCACGGGTAGGGGTCCCACGGATACGCAGTATTTT.

The chain couples TRBV19 to TRBJ2-7, with unresolved D. V was trimmed by 9 bases and J by 0 bases, leaving 15 bases between them. Germline assignment: CDR1 LNHDA and CDR2 SQIVND (reference sequence). The CDR3 has 14 residues. The CDR3 sequence: CASRQRPSSYEQYF. For the CDR3, the DNA is TGTGCCAGCCGTCAGCGTCCCAGCTCCTACGAGCAGTACTTC.

This clonotype showed up just a few times. This CDR3 reads CSVVYAGSGLRYNEQFF. DNA of the CDR3: TGCAGCGTTGTTTATGCGGGCTCGGGGTTACGCTACAATGAGCAGTTCTTC. The rearrangement joins TRBV29-1 to TRBJ2-1; tentative D call: TRBD2 (5 bases). This CDR3 region has 17 residues. V lost 4 bases, J lost 3 bases, and 22 bases lay in between. CDR1 and CDR2 (germline): SQVTM, ANQGSEA.

CDR3 bases: TGTGCCAGCAGCTCCAATGAGCAGTTCTTC. As protein: CASSSNEQFF. This chain connects TRBV7-2 to TRBJ2-1; D ambiguous. Trimming stripped 4 bases from V and 6 bases from J, with 1 base between. The CDR3 is 10 residues long. Germline V gene sequence: CDR1 SGHTA, CDR2 FQGNSA. The entire variable domain, with the rest obtained from reference TRBV7-2 and TRBJ2-1, is as follows: GAGVSQSPSNKVTEKGKDVELRCDPISGHTALYWYRQSLGQGLEFLIYFQGNSAPDKSGLPSDRFSAERTGGSVSTLTIQRTQQEDSAVYLCASSSNEQFFGPGTRLTVL.

By share of the sample, this clonotype is medium-sized. The gene calls are TRBV7-9 and TRBJ2-1, with D hard to call. This CDR3 comprises 12 residues. Germline loops: CDR1 SEHNR, CDR2 FQNEAQ (reference sequence). Trimming shortened V by 6 bases and J by 7 bases, and 10 bases separated the two germline ends. The CDR3 DNA reads as TGTGCCAGCAGTGCGCTGGGTAATGAGCAGTTCTTC. Residues: CASSALGNEQFF.

This clonotype appeared once. The V and J genes are TRBV2 and TRBJ1-6; 9 bases are a match to TRBD1. The CDR3 covers 15 residues. Germline V lookup: CDR1 SNHLY, CDR2 FYNNEI. J gave up 6 bases and V 8 bases, and 8 bases lay outside the gene matches. The CDR3, as DNA: TGTGCCAGCGTCCGCACAGGGGGCCGTAATTCACCCCTCCACTTT. Translation gives CASVRTGGRNSPLHF.

This clonotype was observed at least ten times. This CDR3 reads CASNEGPGELFF. The CDR3 DNA sequence: TGTGCCAGCAATGAGGGACCCGGGGAGCTGTTTTTT. The chain uses TRBV4-2 and TRBJ2-2, with D perhaps matching TRBD1 or TRBD2 (5 bases each). V was cut by 7 bases and J by 6 bases, with 9 bases left in between. CDR3 length: 12 amino acids. CDR1 is LGHNA, CDR2 YNFKEQ, per germline.

CDR3 sequence reads: CASGLVRNRDNYGYTF. The CDR3 DNA sequence: TGTGCTAGTGGTTTGGTCCGTAACAGAGATAACTATGGCTACACCTTC. This chain connects TRBV12-5 to TRBJ1-2; no clear D. The CDR3 spans 16 residues. Trimming took off 0 bases at V and 1 base at J, with 12 bases between the two ends. Germline assignment: CDR1 LGHNT and CDR2 FRNRAP.

The CDR3: CASSVGTDYEQYF. The CDR3 DNA reads as TGTGCCAGTAGTGTCGGGACGGACTACGAGCAGTACTTC. This chain joins TRBV19 and TRBJ2-7; TRBD1 or TRBD2 may be the D gene (5 bases each). The CDR3 is 13 amino acids. The germline V and J ends were trimmed by 5 bases and 3 bases, with 11 bases remaining between them. Germline V gives CDR1 LNHDA, CDR2 SQIVND (reference sequence).